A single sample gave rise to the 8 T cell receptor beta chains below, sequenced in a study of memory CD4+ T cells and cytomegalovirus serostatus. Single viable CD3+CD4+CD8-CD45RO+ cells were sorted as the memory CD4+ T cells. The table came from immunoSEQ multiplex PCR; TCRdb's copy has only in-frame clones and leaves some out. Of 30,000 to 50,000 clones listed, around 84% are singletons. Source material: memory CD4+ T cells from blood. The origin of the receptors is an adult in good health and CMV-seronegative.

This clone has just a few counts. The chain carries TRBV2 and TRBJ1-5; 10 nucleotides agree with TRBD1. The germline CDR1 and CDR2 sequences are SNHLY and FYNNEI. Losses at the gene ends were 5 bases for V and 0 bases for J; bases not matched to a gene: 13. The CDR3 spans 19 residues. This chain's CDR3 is CASSRDRGSPLFSNQPQHF. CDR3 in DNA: TGTGCCAGCAGTAGGGACAGGGGTTCTCCCCTCTTTAGCAATCAGCCCCAGCATTTT.

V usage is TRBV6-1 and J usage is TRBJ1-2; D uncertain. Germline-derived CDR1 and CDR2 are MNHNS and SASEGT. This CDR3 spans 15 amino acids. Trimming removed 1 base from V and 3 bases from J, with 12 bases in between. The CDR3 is CASSEVMGLDYGYTF. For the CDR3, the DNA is TGTGCCAGCAGTGAAGTAATGGGGTTGGACTATGGCTACACCTTC.

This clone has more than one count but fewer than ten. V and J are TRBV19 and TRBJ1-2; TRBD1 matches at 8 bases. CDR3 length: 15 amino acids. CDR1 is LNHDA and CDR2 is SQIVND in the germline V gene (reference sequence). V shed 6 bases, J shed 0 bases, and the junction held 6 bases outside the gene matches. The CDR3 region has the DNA TGTGCCAGTAGGAGACAGGGGCTAACTAACTATGGCTACACCTTC. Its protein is CASRRQGLTNYGYTF.

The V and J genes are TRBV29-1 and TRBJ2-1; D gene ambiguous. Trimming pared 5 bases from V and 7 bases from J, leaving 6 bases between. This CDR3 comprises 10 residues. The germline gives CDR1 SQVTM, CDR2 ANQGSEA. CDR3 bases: TGCAGCGTTCAGACGAATGAGCAGTTCTTC. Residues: CSVQTNEQFF.

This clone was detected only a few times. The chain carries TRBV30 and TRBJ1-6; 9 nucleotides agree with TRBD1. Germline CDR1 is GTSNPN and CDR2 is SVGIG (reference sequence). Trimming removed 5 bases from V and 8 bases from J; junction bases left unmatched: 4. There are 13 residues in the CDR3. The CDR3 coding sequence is TGTGCCTGGGGGACAGGGAGGGATTCACCCCTCCACTTT. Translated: CAWGTGRDSPLHF.

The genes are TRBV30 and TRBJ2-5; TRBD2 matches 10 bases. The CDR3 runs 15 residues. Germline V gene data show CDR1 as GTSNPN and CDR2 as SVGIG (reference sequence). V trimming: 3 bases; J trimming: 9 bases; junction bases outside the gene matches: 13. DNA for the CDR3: TGTGCCTGGAGCCCGCCAGCGGGGGGGATCGGGTCCCAGTACTTC. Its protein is CAWSPPAGGIGSQYF.

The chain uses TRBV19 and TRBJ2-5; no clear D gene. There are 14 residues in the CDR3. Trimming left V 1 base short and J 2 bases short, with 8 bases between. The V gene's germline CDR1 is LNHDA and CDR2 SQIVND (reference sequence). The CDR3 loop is CASSIGGGQETQYF. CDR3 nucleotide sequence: TGTGCCAGTAGTATAGGTGGCGGACAAGAGACCCAGTACTTC.

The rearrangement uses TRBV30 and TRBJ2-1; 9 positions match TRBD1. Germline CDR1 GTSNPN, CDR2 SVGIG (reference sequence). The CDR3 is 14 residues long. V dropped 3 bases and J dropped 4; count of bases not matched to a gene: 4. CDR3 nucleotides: TGTGCCTGGAGCAGGGGGACAGGGTACAATGAGCAGTTCTTC. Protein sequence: CAWSRGTGYNEQFF. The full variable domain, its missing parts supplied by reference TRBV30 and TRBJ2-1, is SQTIHQWPATLVQPVGSPLSLECTVEGTSNPNLYWYRQAAGRGLQLLFYSVGIGQISSEVPQNLSASRPQDRQFILSSKKLLLSDSGFYLCAWSRGTGYNEQFFGPGTRLTVL.